One sample yielded the 18 T cell receptor beta chains listed below, sequenced in a study of blood T cell repertoires in COVID-19. The data were produced by immunoSEQ multiplex PCR, yet TCRdb's version contains in-frame clones alone and is incomplete. The table records more than 110,000 clones, approximately 80% of them present only once. Sequencing was performed on peripheral blood. The receptors shown here come from an elderly woman in a cohort sampled during active or convalescent COVID-19.

This clone has only a few counts. The chain's CDR3 is CASRGQGTDEQFF. The CDR3 DNA reads TGTGCCAGTAGAGGACAGGGTACGGATGAGCAGTTCTTC. The V and J genes are TRBV19 and TRBJ2-1, with 8 bases that match TRBD1. The CDR3 covers 13 residues. The germline CDR1 and CDR2 sequences are LNHDA and SQIVND (reference sequence). With 6 bases clipped from V and 8 bases from J, the junction kept 6 bases outside the gene matches.

A single count supports this clone. The genes are TRBV30 and TRBJ2-2; a weak D match, TRBD1 (6 bases). V lost 4 bases and J lost 4, with 10 bases in between. The germline V gene encodes CDR1 GTSNPN and CDR2 SVGIG (reference sequence). The CDR3 consists of 13 residues. CDR3 bases: TGTGCCTGGACTGGACAGAGCACCGGGGAGCTGTTTTTT. Protein: CAWTGQSTGELFF.

The V call is TRBV7-2, the J call TRBJ1-3, with TRBD1 as a possible D gene (6 bases). The V and J ends lost 7 bases and 4 bases respectively, with 14 bases between them. This CDR3 contains 14 residues. CDR1 is SGHTA, CDR2 FQGNSA, per germline. The CDR3 bases are TGTGCCAGCACCTTCTCCGGGACAGGAAACACCATATATTTT. Amino acids: CASTFSGTGNTIYF.

This chain uses TRBV2 with TRBJ2-7; D not resolved. Between the trimmed V and J ends, which lost 11 bases and 3 bases, there was a span of 20 bases. The germline V gene has CDR1 SNHLY and CDR2 FYNNEI. The CDR3 has 14 residues. The DNA of the CDR3 is TGTGCCGTAAACAATGGCGGATTAATCTACGAGCAGTACTTC. This gives the protein CAVNNGGLIYEQYF.

This clone was counted a single time. The chain employs TRBV12-3 or TRBV12-4 and TRBJ1-1; D not certain. The CDR3 runs 13 residues. V was trimmed by 3 bases and J by 4 bases, leaving 9 bases between them. The CDR3 sequence is CASSFEWSTEAFF. Here the CDR3 DNA reads TGTGCCAGCAGTTTCGAGTGGAGCACTGAAGCTTTCTTT.

The chain carries TRBV19 and TRBJ2-7; 12 nucleotides line up with TRBD1. Looked up from germline, CDR1 is LNHDA and CDR2 is SQIVND (reference sequence). J was trimmed by 4 bases and V by 2 bases; bases with no gene match: 12. The CDR3 runs 18 residues. CDR3 residues: CASSIRGQGAPSGYEQYV. The CDR3 DNA follows: TGTGCCAGTAGTATACGGGGACAGGGGGCCCCCTCGGGATACGAGCAGTACGTC.

The rearrangement uses TRBV9 and TRBJ1-2, with 7 bases identical to TRBD1. The V and J ends lost 2 bases and 6 bases, in that order; junction bases with no gene match: 10. This CDR3 has 15 amino acids. Germline assignment: CDR1 SGDLS and CDR2 YYNGEE. The CDR3 region has the DNA TGTGCCAGCAGCGTGCCGCCGACAGGGTTGGATGGCTACACCTTC. As protein: CASSVPPTGLDGYTF.

The V gene is TRBV10-3, the J gene TRBJ1-1, with a weak D call TRBD1 (6 bases). V was trimmed by 3 bases and J by 3 bases, leaving 8 bases between them. Germline V gene sequence: CDR1 ENHRY, CDR2 SYGVKD. The CDR3 has 13 amino acids. Here the CDR3 DNA reads TGTGCCATCAGTGACAGGGGTGACACTGAAGCTTTCTTT. Translating it yields CAISDRGDTEAFF.

This chain connects TRBV7-2 to TRBJ1-2; D might be TRBD1 (6 bases). V lost 1 base to trimming and J lost 4 bases, with 10 bases between them. Per the germline V gene, CDR1 is SGHTA and CDR2 is FQGNSA. This CDR3 has 14 residues. The CDR3 DNA sequence: TGTGCCAGCAGCTTAGGGGGGGGCCTCTATGGCTACACCTTC. This sequence encodes CASSLGGGLYGYTF.

This clone was detected once. The chain joins TRBV3-1 (or the pseudogene TRBV3-2) to TRBJ1-2, with D possibly matching TRBD1 (5 bases). The CDR3 loop spans 15 amino acids. V gave up 1 base and J gave up 5 bases, with 14 bases separating them. CDR1 is LGHDT and CDR2 is YNNKEL in the germline V gene (reference sequence). CDR3 nucleotides: TGTGCCAGCAGCCAAGGGCAGGGCATTTCTTATGGCTACACCTTC. It codes for CASSQGQGISYGYTF.

The chain links TRBV10-3 to TRBJ2-7; weak D call: TRBD1 (5 bases). Germline lookup yields CDR1 ENHRY and CDR2 SYGVKD. This CDR3 has 15 amino acids. V lost 0 bases, J lost 2 bases, and 11 bases lay in between. The CDR3 DNA reads as TGTGCCATCAGTGAGTCGTCAGGGTCCCCCTACGAGCAGTACTTC. Its protein product is CAISESSGSPYEQYF.

V and J are TRBV6-2 or TRBV6-3 and TRBJ2-1, with 11 nucleotides matching TRBD2. Looked up from germline, CDR1 is MNHEY and CDR2 is SVGEGT. V lost 5 bases to trimming and J lost 7 bases; unmatched junction nucleotides: 7. This CDR3 has 15 amino acids. CDR3 sequence: CASSQLGLAVNEQFF. CDR3 nucleotide sequence: TGTGCCAGCAGTCAACTGGGACTAGCGGTTAATGAGCAGTTCTTC.

The rearrangement uses TRBV7-9 and TRBJ2-2, with a weak D call TRBD2 (5 bases). The V and J ends lost 2 bases and 1 base respectively, with 11 bases between them. Germline CDR1 is SEHNR and CDR2 is FQNEAQ (reference sequence). This CDR3 region has 16 residues. CDR3 coding DNA: TGTGCCAGCAGCTTATGGGTTGCGGGGAACACCGGGGAGCTGTTTTTT. As protein: CASSLWVAGNTGELFF.

The rearrangement uses TRBV6-5 and TRBJ2-7; tentatively, D is TRBD1 (5 bases). V was cut by 7 bases and J by 0 bases, with 13 bases left in between. CDR1 is MNHEY, CDR2 SVGAGI, per germline. This CDR3 is built from 14 residues. The CDR3 region has the DNA TGTGCCAGCACCGGCAGGGCCACCTCCTACGAGCAGTACTTC. Translation gives CASTGRATSYEQYF.

The rearrangement joins TRBV18 to TRBJ1-2; 11 bases are a match to TRBD1. Germline V CDR1 and CDR2: KGHSH, LQKENI. The CDR3 is 16 residues long. Trimming at V came to 6 bases and at J to 3 bases, leaving 9 bases not matched to a gene. CDR3 DNA: TGTGCCAGCTCCTCCTCTGGGACAGGGGGAGACTATGGCTACACCTTC. It specifies CASSSSGTGGDYGYTF.

The chain employs TRBV28 and TRBJ1-2; 8 positions match TRBD1. Germline V gene lookup returns CDR1 MDHEN and CDR2 SYDVKM. V gave up 6 bases and J gave up 4 bases; unmatched junction bases: 13. The CDR3 spans 16 residues. CDR3: CASSPNGQGGGYGYTF. Here the CDR3 DNA reads TGTGCCAGCAGCCCAAACGGACAGGGAGGGGGCTATGGCTACACCTTC.

V gene TRBV28 combines with J gene TRBJ1-2; TRBD1 might be the D (5 bases). Germline CDR1 and CDR2: MDHEN and SYDVKM. This CDR3 contains 14 residues. Deletions cut 11 bases from V and 4 bases from J, with 20 bases between. The CDR3 sequence: CAVGPAGYFYGYTF. CDR3 nucleotides: TGTGCCGTCGGGCCTGCAGGGTACTTCTATGGCTACACCTTC.

The rearrangement uses TRBV2 and TRBJ1-5; a weak D match, TRBD1 (5 bases). Germline V gene data show CDR1 as SNHLY and CDR2 as FYNNEI. V lost 5 bases and J lost 0, with 23 bases in between. The CDR3 runs 19 residues. This CDR3 is CASSIRHGQRAVSNQPQHF. The CDR3 DNA reads TGTGCCAGCAGTATACGACACGGACAACGGGCCGTTAGCAATCAGCCCCAGCATTTT.